Below are 14 T cell receptor beta chains sequenced from a single sample in a study of Graves' ophthalmopathy and Graves' hyperthyroidism. Beta-chain TCR CDR3 regions were amplified from RNA transcripts. HTBI primers were employed in first-round RT-PCR, then a second-round multiplex PCR followed. One entry per CDR3 protein, called by TCRdb with MiXCR from the multiplex PCR reads. The sample includes 680,000 or so distinct CDR3 sequences, about 24% of them seen just once. Sequenced material: peripheral blood. These TCRs come from a woman aged 18-29 years with stable Graves' hyperthyroidism. Some clones in this sample may be carry-over from other donors' samples.

The chain combines TRBV12-3 or TRBV12-4 with TRBJ1-1; TRBD1 aligns across 9 bases. With V trimmed by 6 bases and J by 3 bases, 5 bases remained unmatched. CDR3 size: 14 residues. The CDR3 reads CASRTTGGHTEAFF. The CDR3 bases are TGTGCCAGCAGGACGACAGGGGGGCACACTGAAGCTTTCTTT.

The V call is TRBV7-2, the J call TRBJ1-3, with D uncertain. Trimming took 5 bases from V and 6 from J, leaving 8 bases between them. Per the germline V gene, CDR1 is SGHTA and CDR2 is FQGNSA. This CDR3 region has 12 residues. CDR3 in amino acids: CASSRQENTIYF. CDR3 nucleotide sequence: TGTGCCAGCAGCCGACAAGAAAACACCATATATTTT.

This clonotype was seen repeatedly, ten times or more. The V and J genes are TRBV10-3 and TRBJ1-5, with a tentative D call TRBD1 (5 bases). With 10 bases removed from V and 0 bases from J, the gap between germline ends came to 16 bases. CDR3 length: 15 residues. Germline-derived CDR1 and CDR2 are ENHRY and SYGVKD. The CDR3 loop is CATNPLQDSNQPQHF. CDR3 in DNA: TGTGCCACCAATCCCTTACAGGATAGCAATCAGCCCCAGCATTTT.

This clonotype occurred many times. The J gene is TRBJ1-6, the V gene TRBV12-3 or TRBV12-4; 8 nucleotides line up with TRBD1. The CDR3 has 15 residues. The V and J ends lost 5 bases and 5 bases, in that order; junction bases with no gene match: 5. The CDR3 region has the DNA TGTGCCAGCAGTGACAAACAGGGGGATAATTCACCCCTCCACTTT. Its translation is CASSDKQGDNSPLHF.

The rearrangement joins TRBV20-1 to TRBJ1-2; D ambiguous. V lost 0 bases and J 10 bases, leaving 18 bases between the germline ends. CDR1 is DFQATT and CDR2 is SNEGSKA in the germline V gene (reference sequence). The CDR3 contains 14 residues. The CDR3, as DNA: TGCAGTGCTAGAGATTATGCGGACTGGGCCTTCTACACCTTC. This translates into CSARDYADWAFYTF.

In regard to this clonotype: This may come from a read error, since a much larger clone is one base off. The chain links TRBV6-2 or TRBV6-3 to TRBJ1-3, with D maybe TRBD1 (5 bases). This CDR3 spans 15 amino acids. Germline V CDR1 and CDR2: MNHEY, SVGEGT. Between the trimmed V and J ends, which lost 2 bases and 2 bases, there was a span of 10 bases. DNA of the CDR3: TGTGCCAGCAGTTACCTGACAGAAGCTGGAAACACCATATATTTT. The encoded protein is CASSYLTEAGNTIYF.

This clonotype was seen at least ten times. The chain carries TRBV2 and TRBJ1-6; TRBD1 might be the D (5 bases). The germline gives CDR1 SNHLY, CDR2 FYNNEI. This CDR3 contains 13 residues. V gave up 4 bases and J gave up 10 bases, with 11 bases separating them. The CDR3 protein is CASSGDGDSPLHF. In DNA form, the CDR3 reads TGTGCCAGCAGTGGGGACGGCGACTCACCCCTCCACTTT. Full variable domain (missing parts from reference TRBV2 and TRBJ1-6): EPEVTQTPSHQVTQMGQEVILRCVPISNHLYFYWYRQILGQKVEFLVSFYNNEISEKSEIFDDQFSVERPDGSNFTLKIRSTKLEDSAMYFCASSGDGDSPLHFGNGTRLTVT.

The V and J genes are TRBV7-2 and TRBJ1-1; D gene uncertain. CDR3 length: 12 amino acids. V was pared by 4 bases and J by 7 bases, with 10 bases between. CDR1 and CDR2 (germline): SGHTA, FQGNSA. The CDR3 sequence is CASSSGLGEAFF. In nucleotides, the CDR3 is TGTGCCAGCAGCTCCGGGCTAGGTGAAGCTTTCTTT.

The chain carries TRBV5-1 and TRBJ1-2; a weak D match, TRBD1 (6 bases). Trimming took 2 bases from V and 8 from J, leaving 10 bases between them. The germline V gene encodes CDR1 SGHRS and CDR2 YFSETQ. CDR3 length equals 12 residues. In nucleotides, the CDR3 is TGCGCCAGCAGCTTAACAGGGAAAGGCTACACCTTC. Its translation is CASSLTGKGYTF.

This clonotype was seen repeatedly, ten times or more. The gene calls are TRBV2 and TRBJ1-2; maybe TRBD1 (6 bases). The CDR3 runs 13 residues. Germline V gene data show CDR1 as SNHLY and CDR2 as FYNNEI. Deletions cut 5 bases from V and 5 bases from J, with 12 bases between. The CDR3 is CASSHREGYGYTF. The CDR3 DNA reads as TGTGCCAGCAGTCACAGGGAGGGGTATGGCTACACCTTC. Looking up the rest from reference TRBV2 and TRBJ1-2 gives the full variable domain: EPEVTQTPSHQVTQMGQEVILRCVPISNHLYFYWYRQILGQKVEFLVSFYNNEISEKSEIFDDQFSVERPDGSNFTLKIRSTKLEDSAMYFCASSHREGYGYTFGSGTRLTVV.

The rearrangement joins TRBV7-9 to TRBJ2-5, with no clear D. Trimming shortened V by 1 base and J by 5 bases, and 11 bases separated the two germline ends. The CDR3 is 14 amino acids. Germline CDR1 SEHNR, CDR2 FQNEAQ (reference sequence). This chain's CDR3 is CASSLDYVRETQYF. In DNA, the CDR3 is TGTGCCAGCAGCTTAGATTATGTACGGGAGACCCAGTACTTC.

The chain recombines TRBV28 with TRBJ1-5; 7 bases align to TRBD1. Germline V lookup: CDR1 MDHEN, CDR2 SYDVKM. The V gene end was trimmed by 1 base and the J gene end by 3 bases; junction bases not matched to a gene: 3. There are 15 residues in the CDR3. The CDR3 loop is CASSLSDRVNQPQHF. CDR3 DNA: TGTGCCAGCAGTTTATCTGACAGGGTCAATCAGCCCCAGCATTTT.

At least ten counts were recorded for this clonotype. The chain has TRBV20-1 and TRBJ1-2, with 10 bases lining up with TRBD1. The CDR3 is made up of 14 amino acids. CDR1 is DFQATT, CDR2 SNEGSKA, per germline (reference sequence). V shed 4 bases, J shed 2 bases, and the junction held 4 bases outside the gene matches. In nucleotides, the CDR3 is TGCAGTGCTACCCCGGGACAGGGGAACTATGGCTACACCTTC. Protein sequence: CSATPGQGNYGYTF.

This clonotype was seen once. CDR3: CASSPGGLAGRETQYF. CDR3 sequence (DNA): TGTGCCAGCAGCCCGGGGGGTCTAGCGGGACGAGAGACCCAGTACTTC. The chain combines TRBV12-3 or TRBV12-4 with TRBJ2-5, with 9 bases fitting TRBD2. The V segment lost 6 bases and the J segment 4 bases; nucleotides outside the gene matches: 12. The CDR3 spans 16 residues.